The source of this TCR beta chain is a study of vaccination effects on CD4 cells after COVID-19 (dated by TCRdb to about 2022). About the full investigation: Each participant received two doses of an mRNA SARS-CoV-2 vaccine, either BNT162b2 or mRNA-1273. In the study, cultures from other donors were sequenced using the Oncomine TCR Beta short-read assay on an Illumina iSeq 100. SARS-CoV-2 spike-specific CD4+ TCR repertoires were compared before and after mRNA vaccination in COVID-19 convalescent patients and in infection-naive vaccine recipients. The full study included 9 to 10 COVID-19 convalescent patients and several SARS-CoV-2-naive healthy vaccine recipients.

Here is what the overall study found, with its caveats: Among healthy vaccine recipients, nearly all vaccine-induced clones were SARS-CoV-2 mono-reactive, and only 1 of 255 was cross-reactive with common cold coronaviruses. At late post-vaccination timepoints, both infection-induced and vaccine-induced clones showed marked clonal contraction, consistent with waning T cell responses. Only a small number of convalescent patients were included, and no early post-infection timepoints were available, which limited the study.

For this chain, trimming is 4 bases at the V end and 5 bases at the J end, and the number of junction bases without a gene match is 7. Taken from cysteine to phenylalanine, the CDR3 has 15 residues. Here the CDR3 DNA is all that survives: 45 bases in frame from base 1. CDR1 SNHLY and CDR2 FYNNEI are derived from the germline V gene. Note on this clone: The target of this receptor is not known. Per-nucleotide qualities are absent, and no much larger clonotype sits a single base away.

The library came from the immunoSEQ multiplex PCR assay. DNA from the CD4+ T cells that had been cultured and isolated underwent TCR beta CDR3 sequencing. The original methods were these. Non-productive TCR sequences were discarded, and reads were trimmed to the CDR3 region, with only CDR3s of 7 or more amino acids retained. The MANAFEST web app was used to pick out antigen-specific clonotypes by comparing their expansion in peptide wells with that in reference cultures. For clones to be considered positive, expansion at FDR<0.05 versus reference and all other wells, an odds ratio above 5, and a frequency above 0.1% in two replicate wells were required. Cross-reactive clonotypes were defined as significantly expanded in SARS-CoV-2 spike wells and in at least one common cold coronavirus spike condition. Levenshtein distance calculated with the stringdist R package was used to assess CDR3 similarity, and unrooted trees were constructed with ape in R 3.6.1. In its TCRdb copy, this immuneACCESS table keeps in-frame sequences only and misses some clones. Where compared with another copy, unresolved V genes explain less than half of these, and the others have no known cause. D and trimming come from the DNA, and the V and J calls and clone size come from that table. The sample table holds 70,000 to 95,000 clones, of which roughly 80% were seen once. Approximately 1.7% of the sample is taken by the ten largest.

In the ViraFEST assay, PBMC were stimulated with viral peptide pools, and TCR sequencing was then used to find antigen-specific CD4+ T cell clonotypes based on their expansion. After more than 9 days of culture, CD4+ T cells were isolated with the EasySep CD4+ T cell isolation kit. None of the healthy vaccine recipients had a prior SARS-CoV-2 infection, which was confirmed by nucleocapsid antibody tests that came back negative both before and after vaccination. Approximately 2 million PBMC per well were cultured with approximately 10 ug/ml peptides in IMDM containing 5% human AB serum, approximately 10 IU/ml IL-2 and gentamicin. Half of the culture medium was replaced with fresh IL-2-containing medium on days 3 and 7. Each peptide stimulation condition was cultured in triplicate wells unless otherwise noted. Using Ficoll-Paque Plus gradient centrifugation, PBMC were separated from whole blood and then either used fresh or cryopreserved at -140C. The overlapping peptide pools covered the spike proteins of SARS-CoV-2 and of the common cold coronaviruses HCoV-NL63, HCoV-OC43 and HCoV-229E. The QIAamp micro DNA kit was used to extract genomic DNA from the cultured CD4+ T cells.

This receptor was taken from a human donor who received a COVID-19 vaccine. The sequencing here drew on CD4+ T cells from PBMCs cultured with HCoV-229E spike peptides, taken before COVID-19 vaccination. In the paper's terms, the cell subset or site label means: HCoV-229E spike overlapping peptide pool stimulation. The rearranged chain carries TRBV2 and TRBJ1-5, and 8 bases in between align with TRBD1. The encoded CDR3 is CASSGQGTIHQPQHF. The DNA sequence is as follows: TGTGCCAGCAGTGGACAGGGGACTATTCATCAGCCCCAGCATTTT.